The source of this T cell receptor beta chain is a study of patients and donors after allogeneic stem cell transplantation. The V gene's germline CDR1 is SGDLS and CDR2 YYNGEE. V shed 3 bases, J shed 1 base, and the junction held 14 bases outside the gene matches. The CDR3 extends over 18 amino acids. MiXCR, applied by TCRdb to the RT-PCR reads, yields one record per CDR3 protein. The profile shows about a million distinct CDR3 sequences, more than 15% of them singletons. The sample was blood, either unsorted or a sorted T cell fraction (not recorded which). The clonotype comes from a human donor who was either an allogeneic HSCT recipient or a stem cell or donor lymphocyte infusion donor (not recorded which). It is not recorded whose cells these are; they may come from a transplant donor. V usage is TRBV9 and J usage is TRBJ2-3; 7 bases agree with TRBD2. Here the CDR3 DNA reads TGTGCCAGCAGCGGTGGGATAAATCACCGGGGGGGCACAGATACGCAGTATTTT. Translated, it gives CASSGGINHRGGTDTQYF.